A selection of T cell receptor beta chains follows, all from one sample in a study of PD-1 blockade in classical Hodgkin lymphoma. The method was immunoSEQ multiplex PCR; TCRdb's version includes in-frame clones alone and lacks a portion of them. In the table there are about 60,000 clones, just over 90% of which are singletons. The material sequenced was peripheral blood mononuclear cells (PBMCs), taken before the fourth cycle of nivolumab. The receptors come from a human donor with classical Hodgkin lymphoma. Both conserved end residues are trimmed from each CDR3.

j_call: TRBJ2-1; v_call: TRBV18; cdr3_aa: ASSPDLVSYNEQF
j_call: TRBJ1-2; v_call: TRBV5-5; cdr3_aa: ASSLAVGIGNYGYT
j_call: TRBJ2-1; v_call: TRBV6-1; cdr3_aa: ASTDPGLAGPEQF
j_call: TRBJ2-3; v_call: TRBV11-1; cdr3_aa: ASSPGQGLGTDTQY
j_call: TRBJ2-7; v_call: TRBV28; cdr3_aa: ASSDLRDIYEQY
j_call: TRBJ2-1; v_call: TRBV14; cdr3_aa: ASSQDRVRGSQF
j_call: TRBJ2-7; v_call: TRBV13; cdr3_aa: ASSLKLAGRYEQY
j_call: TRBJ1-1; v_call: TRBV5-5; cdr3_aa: ASSLTSTEAF
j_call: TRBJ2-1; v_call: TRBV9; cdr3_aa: ASSVTSGTYNEQF
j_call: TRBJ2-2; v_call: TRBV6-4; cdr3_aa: ASSDSAMGTAGELF
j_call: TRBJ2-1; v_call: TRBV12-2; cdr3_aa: ASRLAGCGTSSYNEQF
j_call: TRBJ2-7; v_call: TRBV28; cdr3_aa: ASSLSSGRYEQY
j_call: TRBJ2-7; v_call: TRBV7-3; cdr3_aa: ASSLSGLAAEQY
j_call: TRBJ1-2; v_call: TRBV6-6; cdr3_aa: ASTVGSGHPGGYT
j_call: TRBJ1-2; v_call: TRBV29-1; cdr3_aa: SVEDRDRAGGYT
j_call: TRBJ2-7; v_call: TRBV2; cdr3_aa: ASSDDRDRASYEQY
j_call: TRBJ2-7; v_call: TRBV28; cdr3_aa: ASSLLSGRAPYEQY
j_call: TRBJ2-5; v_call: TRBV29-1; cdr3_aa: SSLFGGAETQY
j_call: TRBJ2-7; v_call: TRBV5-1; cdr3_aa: ASSLGLGLYEQY
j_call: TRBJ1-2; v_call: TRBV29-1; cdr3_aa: SVETVNYGYT
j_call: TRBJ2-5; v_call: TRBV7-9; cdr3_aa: ASSWASGVTQETQY
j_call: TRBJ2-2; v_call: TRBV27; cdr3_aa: ASSGGGHGTGELF
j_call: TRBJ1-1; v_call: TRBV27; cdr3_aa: ASSTRMANTEAF
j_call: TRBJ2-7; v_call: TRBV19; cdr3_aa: ASSPFGGSYEQY
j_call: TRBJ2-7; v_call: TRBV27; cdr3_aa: ASSLAGQWAYEQY
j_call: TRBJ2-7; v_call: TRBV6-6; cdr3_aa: ASSYVEGANEQY
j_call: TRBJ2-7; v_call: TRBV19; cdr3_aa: ASSITSGGSLEQY
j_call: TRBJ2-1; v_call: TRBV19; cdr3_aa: ASRQGGLAGINEQF
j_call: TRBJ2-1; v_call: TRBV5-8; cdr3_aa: ASSLERGYNEQF
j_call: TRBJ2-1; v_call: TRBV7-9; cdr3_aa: ASSSVRDTTYNEQF
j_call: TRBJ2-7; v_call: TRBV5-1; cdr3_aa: ASSLLLADYEQY
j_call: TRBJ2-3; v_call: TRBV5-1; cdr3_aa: ASRPSPGRLTDTQY
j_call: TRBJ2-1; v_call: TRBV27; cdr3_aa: ASSLRLAGGVEQF
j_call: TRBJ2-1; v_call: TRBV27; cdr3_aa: ASSLARESGTQGANEQF
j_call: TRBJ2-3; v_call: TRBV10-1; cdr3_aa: ASSSSGTADTQY
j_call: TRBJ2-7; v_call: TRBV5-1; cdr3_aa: ASSWASGSYEQY
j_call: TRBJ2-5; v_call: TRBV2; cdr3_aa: ASSDSGGAVPQETQY
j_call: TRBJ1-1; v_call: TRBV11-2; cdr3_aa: ASSSIQANTEAF
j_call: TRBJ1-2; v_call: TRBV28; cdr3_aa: ASSLEVNGYGYT
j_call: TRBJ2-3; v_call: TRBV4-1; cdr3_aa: ASSQTNTLYTDTQY
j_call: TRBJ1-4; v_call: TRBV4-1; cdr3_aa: ASSQGTGGQGSEKLF
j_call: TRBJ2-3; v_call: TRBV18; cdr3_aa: ASSSSTWDTQY
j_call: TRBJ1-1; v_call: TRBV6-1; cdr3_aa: ASQTGYRTEAF
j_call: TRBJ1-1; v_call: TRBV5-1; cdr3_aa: ASSLGQANTEAF
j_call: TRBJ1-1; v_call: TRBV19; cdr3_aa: ASSTILLRPNTEAF
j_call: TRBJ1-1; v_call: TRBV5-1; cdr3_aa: ASSSGTGLNTEAF
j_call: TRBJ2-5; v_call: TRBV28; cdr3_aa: ASTKMGGGETQY